These 8 T cell receptor beta chains share one sample of origin, sequenced in a study of blood T cell repertoires in COVID-19. Libraries were prepared by immunoSEQ multiplex PCR; TCRdb keeps only in-frame clonotypes and omits some of them. This sample has over 30,000 clones; about 74% occur once, and the top ten carry under 20%. The sequencing sample was made of peripheral blood. The receptors shown here come from a human donor in a cohort sampled during active COVID-19.

The V and J genes are TRBV5-3 and TRBJ2-1, with D uncertain. TRBV5-3 is classed as an ORF, of uncertain function. Trimming stripped 0 bases from V and 3 bases from J, with 22 bases between. The CDR3 loop spans 19 amino acids. The chain's CDR3 is CARSLALAGRFCGYNEQFF. CDR3 bases: TGTGCCAGAAGCTTGGCCTTAGCCGGTCGTTTTTGTGGCTACAATGAGCAGTTCTTC.

This clone was recorded only once. This chain uses TRBV30 with TRBJ1-5; D remains unclear. The CDR3 is 15 residues long. Trimming left V 1 base short and J 0 bases short, with 10 bases between. Germline lookup yields CDR1 GTSNPN and CDR2 SVGIG (reference sequence). The chain's CDR3 is CAWSAGSYSNQPQHF. The CDR3 DNA reads TGTGCCTGGAGTGCCGGGTCCTATAGCAATCAGCCCCAGCATTTT.

On this clone itself: This same CDR3 is encoded by further DNA sequences in the sample. The V gene is TRBV19, the J gene TRBJ2-1, with 7 bases lining up with TRBD2. The CDR3 is 14 amino acids. Germline values: CDR1 LNHDA, CDR2 SQIVND (reference sequence). V lost 3 bases to trimming and J lost 6 bases; unmatched junction nucleotides: 5. This chain's CDR3 is CASSMSSGPNEQFF. The CDR3 DNA is TGTGCCAGTAGTATGAGTAGCGGGCCCAATGAGCAGTTCTTC.

The rearrangement links TRBV20-1 to TRBJ2-5; D possibly corresponds to TRBD2 (5 bases). The CDR3 has 11 residues. Germline lookup yields CDR1 DFQATT and CDR2 SNEGSKA (reference sequence). With 6 bases removed from V and 5 bases from J, the gap between germline ends came to 10 bases. This chain's CDR3 is CSARTGETQYF. The CDR3 bases are TGCAGTGCGCGTACGGGGGAGACCCAGTACTTC.

The chain combines TRBV29-1 with TRBJ2-7; D perhaps matches TRBD2 (6 bases). Germline loops: CDR1 SQVTM, CDR2 ANQGSEA. The CDR3 consists of 15 residues. The V end lost 3 bases, the J end lost 2 bases, and 17 bases lay between the germline ends. This chain's CDR3 is CSVESLSGNTYEQYF. The CDR3 DNA follows: TGCAGCGTTGAGTCTCTTAGCGGTAATACCTACGAGCAGTACTTC.

V is TRBV11-2 and J is TRBJ2-1, with 12 nucleotides matching TRBD2. The CDR3 contains 17 residues. With V trimmed by 4 bases and J by 4 bases, 8 bases remained unmatched. CDR1 SGHAT and CDR2 FQNNGV come from the germline V gene. The DNA of the CDR3 is TGTGCCAGCAGCTCCTACTTACTAGCGGGGGGTTACAATGAGCAGTTCTTC. Translating it yields CASSSYLLAGGYNEQFF.

V and J are TRBV12-3 or TRBV12-4 and TRBJ1-1; D is undetermined. Trimming took 8 bases from V and 4 from J, leaving 14 bases between them. CDR3 length equals 13 residues. The CDR3 coding sequence is TGTGCCAGCGTCGGGATATGGGGCACTGAAGCTTTCTTT. It specifies CASVGIWGTEAFF.

This sequence joins TRBV28 and TRBJ2-7, with 8 bases identical to TRBD1. V gave up 6 bases and J gave up 3 bases; unmatched junction bases: 13. The CDR3 is made up of 16 amino acids. The germline CDR1 and CDR2 sequences are MDHEN and SYDVKM. The CDR3 sequence is CASRTYGQGLSYEQYF. Written as DNA, the CDR3 is TGTGCCAGCAGGACATATGGACAGGGATTAAGCTACGAGCAGTACTTC.